Below, 21 T cell receptor beta chains from the same sample are listed, as sequenced in a study of blood T cell repertoires in COVID-19. Repertoires were generated with immunoSEQ multiplex PCR, while TCRdb's copy carries only in-frame clones and drops some. This repertoire shows some 200,000 clones, 75% to 85% found once; its top ten account for over 1%. The specimen sequenced was peripheral blood. Receptors were obtained from a woman aged 25 to 39 with COVID-19, enrolled during active disease.

The gene calls are TRBV28 and TRBJ1-3, with D possibly matching TRBD1 (5 bases). The CDR3 sequence is 14 residues long. In germline, CDR1 is MDHEN, CDR2 SYDVKM. V lost 10 bases, J lost 7 bases, and 20 bases lay in between. CDR3 coding DNA: TGTGCCATCCAAGATCAGGGACTCAAGAACACCATATATTTT. The encoded protein is CAIQDQGLKNTIYF.

This clone was seen only a few times. The chain employs TRBV11-2 and TRBJ2-2; 8 bases are shared with TRBD2. The CDR3 loop spans 16 amino acids. V lost 5 bases and J lost 0; bases outside the gene matches: 5. From germline, CDR1 is SGHAT and CDR2 FQNNGV. In DNA form, the CDR3 reads TGTGCCAGCAGCCTGGGACTAGTCCCGAACACCGGGGAGCTGTTTTTT. Residues: CASSLGLVPNTGELFF.

The rearrangement links TRBV9 to TRBJ2-4; no reliable D call. Germline V gives CDR1 SGDLS, CDR2 YYNGEE. The CDR3 has 13 residues. V shed 0 bases and J shed 3 bases, with 4 bases lying between them. The CDR3 here is CASSVDSKNIQYF. In nucleotides, the CDR3 is TGTGCCAGCAGCGTAGATAGCAAAAACATTCAGTACTTC. The full variable domain, with the rest looked up from reference TRBV9 and TRBJ2-4, is DSGVTQTPKHLITATGQRVTLRCSPRSGDLSVYWYQQSLDQGLQFLIQYYNGEERAKGNILERFSAQQFPDLHSELNLSSLELGDSALYFCASSVDSKNIQYFGAGTRLSVL.

The chain couples TRBV9 to TRBJ2-7, with D maybe TRBD1 (7 bases). Germline V gene lookup returns CDR1 SGDLS and CDR2 YYNGEE. The CDR3 is 14 amino acids. V was cut by 0 bases and J by 4 bases, with 11 bases left in between. CDR3 residues: CASSVGSGGYEQYF. The CDR3 DNA reads TGTGCCAGCAGCGTAGGTTCAGGGGGGTACGAGCAGTACTTC.

This chain uses TRBV12-3 or TRBV12-4 with TRBJ2-7, with D perhaps TRBD2 (5 bases). V lost 8 bases, J lost 3 bases, and 5 bases lay in between. The CDR3 loop spans 10 amino acids. As DNA, the CDR3 is TGTGCCAGCGGGAGCTACGAGCAGTACTTC. Protein product: CASGSYEQYF.

The chain couples TRBV27 to TRBJ2-1; 10 nucleotides match TRBD1. This CDR3 spans 16 amino acids. The ends lost 4 bases at V and 8 bases at J; junction bases unmatched: 11. Per germline, CDR1 MNHEY and CDR2 SMNVEV (reference sequence). In nucleotides, the CDR3 is TGTGCCAGCAGTTCGGCGACAGGGGGCGCCGGAGATGAGCAGTTCTTC. Amino acid sequence: CASSSATGGAGDEQFF.

V gene TRBV10-2 combines with J gene TRBJ2-1; D is possibly TRBD1 (5 bases). Per germline, CDR1 WSHSY and CDR2 SAAADI. V was trimmed by 5 bases and J by 3 bases, leaving 8 bases between them. This CDR3 has 13 residues. The CDR3 region has the DNA TGCGCCAGCAGTCTCGACAGCTACAATGAGCAGTTCTTC. Translated: CASSLDSYNEQFF.

The chain couples TRBV2 to TRBJ1-6, with D unclear. Germline assignment: CDR1 SNHLY and CDR2 FYNNEI. V was trimmed by 4 bases and J by 7 bases, leaving 14 bases between them. CDR3 size: 15 residues. The CDR3 region is CASSGLASSNSPLHF. The CDR3 region has the DNA TGTGCCAGCAGTGGATTAGCCAGCTCCAATTCACCCCTCCACTTT.

The table lists this clone with a count of one. This chain joins TRBV9 and TRBJ2-3, with 9 bases aligning to TRBD1. CDR3 size: 15 residues. J lost 12 bases, V lost 4 bases, and 15 bases had no gene match. CDR1 is SGDLS, CDR2 YYNGEE, per germline. The CDR3 DNA sequence: TGTGCCAGCAGCAAATCGCCCGAACAGGGGGCACGTCAGTATTTT. It codes for CASSKSPEQGARQYF.

This chain joins TRBV30 and TRBJ1-6; 7 nucleotides align to TRBD1. The trim removed 0 bases at V and 8 bases at J, leaving 4 bases unmatched. The CDR3 loop spans 14 amino acids. Germline V gene data show CDR1 as GTSNPN and CDR2 as SVGIG (reference sequence). CDR3 loop: CAWSVGRGDSPLHF. The CDR3 coding sequence is TGTGCCTGGAGTGTGGGCAGGGGGGATTCACCCCTCCACTTT.

The chain has TRBV19 and TRBJ1-1; D gene unclear. The CDR3 covers 12 residues. The V and J ends lost 5 bases and 10 bases respectively, with 14 bases between them. The germline V gene encodes CDR1 LNHDA and CDR2 SQIVND (reference sequence). The CDR3 sequence: CASSPGVPGAFF. CDR3 bases: TGTGCCAGTAGTCCCGGGGTCCCGGGAGCTTTCTTT.

This clone was seen more than once but under ten times. The gene calls are TRBV2 and TRBJ1-1, with a possible D match to TRBD1 (6 bases). CDR3 length: 15 residues. With 3 bases removed from V and 6 bases from J, the gap between germline ends came to 17 bases. Germline CDR1 is SNHLY and CDR2 is FYNNEI. The CDR3 protein is CASSDRVGGRAEAFF. For the CDR3, the DNA is TGTGCCAGCAGTGATAGGGTAGGGGGAAGGGCTGAAGCTTTCTTT. The entire variable domain, with the rest obtained from reference TRBV2 and TRBJ1-1, is as follows: EPEVTQTPSHQVTQMGQEVILRCVPISNHLYFYWYRQILGQKVEFLVSFYNNEISEKSEIFDDQFSVERPDGSNFTLKIRSTKLEDSAMYFCASSDRVGGRAEAFFGQGTRLTVV.

The genes are TRBV10-3 and TRBJ2-7; 11 bases line up with TRBD1. Germline V CDR1 and CDR2: ENHRY, SYGVKD. The ends lost 3 bases at V and 2 bases at J; junction bases unmatched: 9. This CDR3 comprises 17 residues. CDR3 loop: CAISDRIPGQGAYEQYF. CDR3 coding DNA: TGTGCCATCAGTGATAGAATCCCGGGACAGGGGGCCTACGAGCAGTACTTC.

The chain is built from TRBV3-1 (or the pseudogene TRBV3-2) and TRBJ2-7; TRBD2 aligns across 10 bases. From germline, CDR1 is LGHDT and CDR2 YNNKEL (reference sequence). CDR3 length: 14 amino acids. The J segment lost 6 bases and the V segment lost 5 bases, leaving 7 bases of the junction unmatched. CDR3 in amino acids: CASSKTGLAAEQYF. CDR3 DNA: TGTGCCAGCAGCAAGACCGGACTAGCGGCCGAGCAGTACTTC.

The J gene is TRBJ2-7, the V gene TRBV2; D perhaps matches TRBD2 (6 bases). The CDR3 is 18 residues long. The V end lost 6 bases, the J end lost 4 bases, and 28 bases lay between the germline ends. Germline V gene sequence: CDR1 SNHLY, CDR2 FYNNEI. Here the CDR3 reads CASSEMGVTGTSFYEQYF. The CDR3 nucleotides are TGTGCCAGCAGCGAAATGGGGGTAACCGGGACTTCGTTTTACGAGCAGTACTTC.

The genes are TRBV29-1 and TRBJ2-7; weak D call: TRBD1 (6 bases). The CDR3 extends over 12 amino acids. Per the germline V gene, CDR1 is SQVTM and CDR2 is ANQGSEA. V lost 6 bases, J lost 0 bases, and 9 bases lay in between. The CDR3, as DNA: TGCAGCGTCGGACAGAGCTCCTACGAGCAGTACTTC. Amino acids: CSVGQSSYEQYF.

The rearrangement joins TRBV10-3 to TRBJ2-1; 7 bases match TRBD2. Germline V lookup: CDR1 ENHRY, CDR2 SYGVKD. V was pared by 3 bases and J by 3 bases, with 11 bases of the junction left unmatched. The CDR3 has 17 residues. The CDR3 region is CAISDQGAGPYYNEQFF. CDR3 nucleotides: TGTGCCATCAGTGATCAAGGAGCGGGACCGTACTACAATGAGCAGTTCTTC.

This chain uses TRBV21-1 with TRBJ1-1. TRBV21-1 is shown as a pseudogene. The CDR3 runs 15 residues. The CDR3 DNA follows: TGTGCCAGCAGCATGGGAGGCAAGATGAACACTGAAGCTTTCTTT. Encoded protein: CASSMGGKMNTEAFF.

V gene TRBV5-1 combines with J gene TRBJ2-3; the match to TRBD1 covers 7 bases. Germline-derived CDR1 and CDR2 are SGHRS and YFSETQ. The length of the CDR3 is 15 residues. The ends lost 4 bases at V and 5 bases at J; junction bases unmatched: 10. The DNA of the CDR3 is TGCGCCAGCAGCCCTACTCAGGGGGTTGGAGATACGCAGTATTTT. Its translation is CASSPTQGVGDTQYF.

The chain links TRBV2 to TRBJ2-1; possible D gene TRBD2, 7 bases. The CDR3 runs to 14 residues. CDR1 and CDR2 (germline): SNHLY, FYNNEI. Trimming removed 8 bases from V and 8 bases from J, with 19 bases in between. The CDR3, as DNA: TGTGCCAGCTCGCGGGGGCCCCCACGGCATGAGCAGTTCTTC. Residues: CASSRGPPRHEQFF.

The gene calls are TRBV7-9 and TRBJ2-7, with unresolved D. The CDR3 runs to 11 residues. Germline V lookup: CDR1 SEHNR, CDR2 FQNEAQ (reference sequence). Trimming shortened V by 4 bases and J by 3 bases, and 4 bases separated the two germline ends. CDR3 sequence: CASSSYYEQYF. CDR3 coding DNA: TGTGCCAGCAGCTCGTACTACGAGCAGTACTTC.